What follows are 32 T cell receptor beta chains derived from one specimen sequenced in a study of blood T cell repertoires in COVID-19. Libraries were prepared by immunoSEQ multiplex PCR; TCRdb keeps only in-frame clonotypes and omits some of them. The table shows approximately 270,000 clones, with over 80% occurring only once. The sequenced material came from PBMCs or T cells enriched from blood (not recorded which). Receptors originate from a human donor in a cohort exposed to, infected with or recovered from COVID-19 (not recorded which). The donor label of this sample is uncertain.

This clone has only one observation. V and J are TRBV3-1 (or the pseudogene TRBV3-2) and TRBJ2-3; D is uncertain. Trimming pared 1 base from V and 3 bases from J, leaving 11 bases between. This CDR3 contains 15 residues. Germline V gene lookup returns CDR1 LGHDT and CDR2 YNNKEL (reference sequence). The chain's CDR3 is CASSQGYLSTDTQYF. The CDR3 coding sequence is TGTGCCAGCAGCCAAGGATACCTCAGTACAGATACGCAGTATTTT.

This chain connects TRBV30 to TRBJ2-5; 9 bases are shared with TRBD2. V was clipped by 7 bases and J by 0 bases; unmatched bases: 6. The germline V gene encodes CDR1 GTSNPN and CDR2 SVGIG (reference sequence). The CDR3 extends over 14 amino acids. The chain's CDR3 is CALRSGGYQETQYF. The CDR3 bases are TGTGCCTTAAGAAGCGGGGGGTACCAAGAGACCCAGTACTTC.

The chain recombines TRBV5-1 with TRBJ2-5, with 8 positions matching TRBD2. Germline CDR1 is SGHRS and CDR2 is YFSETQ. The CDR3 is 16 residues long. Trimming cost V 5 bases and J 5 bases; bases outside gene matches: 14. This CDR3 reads CASSDPGLEIQETQYF. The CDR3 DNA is TGCGCCAGCAGTGATCCGGGACTAGAGATTCAGGAGACCCAGTACTTC.

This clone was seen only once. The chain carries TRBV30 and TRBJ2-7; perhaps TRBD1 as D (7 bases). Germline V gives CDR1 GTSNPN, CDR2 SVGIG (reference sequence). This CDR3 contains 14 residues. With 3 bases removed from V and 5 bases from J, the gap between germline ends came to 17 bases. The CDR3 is CAWRKHRGGDEQYF. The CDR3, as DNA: TGTGCCTGGAGGAAGCACAGGGGAGGTGACGAGCAGTACTTC.

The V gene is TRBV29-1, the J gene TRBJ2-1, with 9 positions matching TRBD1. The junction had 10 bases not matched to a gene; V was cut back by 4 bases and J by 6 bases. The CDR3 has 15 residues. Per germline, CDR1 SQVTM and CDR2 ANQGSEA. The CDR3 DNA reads TGCAGCGTTGGGGACAGGGCCTCTCGTGGCAATGAGCAGTTCTTC. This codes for CSVGDRASRGNEQFF.

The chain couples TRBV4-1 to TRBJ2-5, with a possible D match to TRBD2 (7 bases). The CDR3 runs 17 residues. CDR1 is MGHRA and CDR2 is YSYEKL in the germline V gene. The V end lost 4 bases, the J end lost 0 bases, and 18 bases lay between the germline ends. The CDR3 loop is CASSLDEGGDYQETQYF. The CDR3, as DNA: TGCGCCAGCAGCCTTGATGAAGGGGGGGACTACCAAGAGACCCAGTACTTC.

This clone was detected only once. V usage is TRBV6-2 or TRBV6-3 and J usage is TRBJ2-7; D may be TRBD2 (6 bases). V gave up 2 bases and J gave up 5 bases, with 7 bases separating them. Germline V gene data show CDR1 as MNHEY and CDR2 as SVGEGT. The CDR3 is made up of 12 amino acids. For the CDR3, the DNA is TGTGCCAGCAGTTACGGAGGGAACGAGCAGTACTTC. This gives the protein CASSYGGNEQYF.

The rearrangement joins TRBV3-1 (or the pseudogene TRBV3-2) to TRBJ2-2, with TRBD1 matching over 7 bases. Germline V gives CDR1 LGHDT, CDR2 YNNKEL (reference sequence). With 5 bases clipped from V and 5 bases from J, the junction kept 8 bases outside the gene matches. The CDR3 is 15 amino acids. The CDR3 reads CASSGTNRGTGELFF. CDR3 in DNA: TGTGCCAGCAGCGGGACGAACAGGGGAACCGGGGAGCTGTTTTTT.

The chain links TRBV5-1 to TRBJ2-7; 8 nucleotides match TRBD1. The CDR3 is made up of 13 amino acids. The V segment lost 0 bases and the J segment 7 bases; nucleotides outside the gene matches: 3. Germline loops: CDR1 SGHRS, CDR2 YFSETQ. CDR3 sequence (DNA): TGCGCCAGCAGCTTGGGGGGGACAGGAGAGCAGTACTTC. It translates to CASSLGGTGEQYF.

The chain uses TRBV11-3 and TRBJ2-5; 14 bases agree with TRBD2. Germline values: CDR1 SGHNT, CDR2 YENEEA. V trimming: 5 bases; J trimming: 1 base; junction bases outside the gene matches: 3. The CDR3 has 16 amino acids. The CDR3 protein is CASSPGLAGVQETQYF. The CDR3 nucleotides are TGTGCCAGCAGCCCGGGACTAGCGGGGGTCCAAGAGACCCAGTACTTC.

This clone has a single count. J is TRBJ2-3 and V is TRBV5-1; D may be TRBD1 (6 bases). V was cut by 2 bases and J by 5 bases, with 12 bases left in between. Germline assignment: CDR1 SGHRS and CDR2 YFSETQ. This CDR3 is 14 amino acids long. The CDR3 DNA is TGCGCCAGCAGCTTAGGGGGAAATCAAGATACGCAGTATTTT. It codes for CASSLGGNQDTQYF.

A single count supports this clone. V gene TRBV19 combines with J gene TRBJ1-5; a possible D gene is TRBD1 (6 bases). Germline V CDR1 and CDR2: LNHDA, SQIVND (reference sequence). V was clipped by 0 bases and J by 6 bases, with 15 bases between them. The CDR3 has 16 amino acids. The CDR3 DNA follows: TGTGCCAGTAGTATAGATCTCGGGACACGGTCTCAGCCCCAGCATTTT. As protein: CASSIDLGTRSQPQHF.

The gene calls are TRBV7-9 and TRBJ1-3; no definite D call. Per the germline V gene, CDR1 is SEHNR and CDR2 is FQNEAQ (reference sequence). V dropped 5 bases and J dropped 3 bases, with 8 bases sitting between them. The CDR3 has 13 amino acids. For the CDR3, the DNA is TGTGCCAGCAGCGAAAGCCGTGGAAACACCATATATTTT. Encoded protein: CASSESRGNTIYF.

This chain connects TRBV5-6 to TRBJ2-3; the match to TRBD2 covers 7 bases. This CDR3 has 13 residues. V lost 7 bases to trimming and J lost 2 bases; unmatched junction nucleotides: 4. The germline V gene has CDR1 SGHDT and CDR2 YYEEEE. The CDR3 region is CASPGLVTDTQYF. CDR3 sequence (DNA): TGTGCCAGCCCCGGACTAGTCACAGATACGCAGTATTTT.

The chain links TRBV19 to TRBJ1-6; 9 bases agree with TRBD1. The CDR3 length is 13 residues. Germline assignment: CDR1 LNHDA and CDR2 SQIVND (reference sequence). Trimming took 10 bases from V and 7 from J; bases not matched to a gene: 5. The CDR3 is CATRDRANSPLHF. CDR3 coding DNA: TGTGCCACCCGGGACAGGGCGAATTCACCCCTCCACTTT.

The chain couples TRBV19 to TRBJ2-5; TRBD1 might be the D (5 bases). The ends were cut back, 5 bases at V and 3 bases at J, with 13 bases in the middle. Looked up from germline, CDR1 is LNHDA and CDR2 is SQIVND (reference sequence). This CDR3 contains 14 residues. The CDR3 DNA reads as TGTGCCAGTAGTGCCTCGTGGGGCGAAGAGACCCAGTACTTC. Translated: CASSASWGEETQYF.

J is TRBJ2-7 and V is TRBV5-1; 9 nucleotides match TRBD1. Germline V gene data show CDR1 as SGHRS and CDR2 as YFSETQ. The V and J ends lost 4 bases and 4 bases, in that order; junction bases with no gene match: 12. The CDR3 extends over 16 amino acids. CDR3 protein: CASSTDPGQGPYEQYF. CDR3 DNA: TGCGCCAGCAGCACCGATCCGGGACAGGGCCCTTACGAGCAGTACTTC.

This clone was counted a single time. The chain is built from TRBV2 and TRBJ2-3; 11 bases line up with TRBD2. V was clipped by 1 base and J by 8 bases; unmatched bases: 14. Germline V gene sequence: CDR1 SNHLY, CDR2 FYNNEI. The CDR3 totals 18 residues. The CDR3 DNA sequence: TGTGCCAGCAGTGAAGTAGTAGGGAATAGCGGGGGGGCGAGTACGCAGTATTTT. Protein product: CASSEVVGNSGGASTQYF.

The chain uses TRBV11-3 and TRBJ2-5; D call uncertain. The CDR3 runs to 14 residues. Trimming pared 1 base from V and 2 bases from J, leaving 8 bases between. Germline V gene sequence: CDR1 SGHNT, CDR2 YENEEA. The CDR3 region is CASSLGGEQETQYF. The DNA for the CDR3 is TGTGCCAGCAGCTTAGGCGGAGAGCAAGAGACCCAGTACTTC.

CDR3: CASSREGVNQPQHF. The CDR3 DNA is TGTGCCAGCAGCCGGGAGGGGGTCAATCAGCCCCAGCATTTT. This chain uses TRBV11-2 with TRBJ1-5, with a possible D match to TRBD1 (6 bases). V was shortened by 5 bases and J by 3 bases, with 11 bases between the two germline ends. The germline V gene encodes CDR1 SGHAT and CDR2 FQNNGV. CDR3 size: 14 residues.

For the CDR3, the DNA is TGTGCCATCAGTAAGGAGATCAACACTGAAGCTTTCTTT. It is translated as CAISKEINTEAFF. The V and J genes are TRBV10-3 and TRBJ1-1; D ambiguous. The V gene's germline CDR1 is ENHRY and CDR2 SYGVKD. Between the trimmed V and J ends, which lost 5 bases and 2 bases, there was a span of 9 bases. This CDR3 contains 13 residues.

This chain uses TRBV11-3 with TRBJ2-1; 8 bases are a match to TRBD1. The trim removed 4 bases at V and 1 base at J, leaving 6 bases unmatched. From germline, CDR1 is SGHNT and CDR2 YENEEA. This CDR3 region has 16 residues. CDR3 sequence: CASSSTGEVSYNEQFF. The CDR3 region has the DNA TGTGCCAGCAGCTCGACAGGGGAGGTGTCCTACAATGAGCAGTTCTTC.

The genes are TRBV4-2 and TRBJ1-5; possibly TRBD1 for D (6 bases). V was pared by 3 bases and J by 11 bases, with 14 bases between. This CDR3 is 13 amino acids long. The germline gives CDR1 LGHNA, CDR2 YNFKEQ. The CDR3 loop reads CASSQGGGYAQHF. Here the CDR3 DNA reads TGTGCCAGCAGCCAGGGAGGGGGATACGCCCAGCATTTT.

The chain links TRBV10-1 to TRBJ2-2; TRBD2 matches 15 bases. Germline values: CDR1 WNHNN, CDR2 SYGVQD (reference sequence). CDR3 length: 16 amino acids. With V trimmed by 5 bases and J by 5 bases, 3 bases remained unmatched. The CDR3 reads CASSRTSGGGTGELFF. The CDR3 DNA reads TGCGCCAGCAGTAGGACTAGCGGGGGGGGAACCGGGGAGCTGTTTTTT.

This CDR3 is CASSLTGTGGYTF. The CDR3 DNA sequence: TGTGCCAGCAGCCTTACAGGGACGGGAGGCTACACCTTC. The chain combines TRBV7-8 with TRBJ1-2, with D possibly matching TRBD1 (6 bases). This CDR3 is built from 13 residues. With 5 bases removed from V and 8 bases from J, the gap between germline ends came to 15 bases. Germline V gene lookup returns CDR1 SGHVS and CDR2 FQNEAQ.

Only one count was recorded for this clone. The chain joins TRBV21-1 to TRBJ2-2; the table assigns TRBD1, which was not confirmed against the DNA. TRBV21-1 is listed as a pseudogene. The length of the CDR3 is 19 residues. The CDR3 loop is CASSLLLPGQDENTGELFF. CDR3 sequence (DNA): TGTGCCAGCAGCCTGCTCTTACCGGGACAGGATGAGAACACCGGGGAGCTGTTTTTT.

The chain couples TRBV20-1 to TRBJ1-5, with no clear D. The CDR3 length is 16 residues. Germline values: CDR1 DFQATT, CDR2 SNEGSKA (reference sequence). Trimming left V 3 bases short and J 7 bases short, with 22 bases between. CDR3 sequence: CSASRSPAGGLQPQHF. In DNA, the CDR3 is TGCAGTGCTAGTAGATCCCCGGCAGGAGGATTACAGCCCCAGCATTTT.

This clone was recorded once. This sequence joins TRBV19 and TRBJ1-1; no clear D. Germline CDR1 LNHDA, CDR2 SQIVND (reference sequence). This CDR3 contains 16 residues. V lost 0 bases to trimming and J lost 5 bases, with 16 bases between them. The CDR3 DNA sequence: TGTGCCAGTAGTATAGATCCCCCGGGTGGAGAGACTGAAGCTTTCTTT. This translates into CASSIDPPGGETEAFF.

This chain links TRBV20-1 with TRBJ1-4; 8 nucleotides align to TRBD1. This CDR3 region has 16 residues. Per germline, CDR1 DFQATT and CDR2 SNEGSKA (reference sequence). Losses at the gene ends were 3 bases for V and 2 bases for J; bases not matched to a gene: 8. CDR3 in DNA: TGCAGTGCTAGTTCTATTCAGGGGGCGACTAATGAAAAACTGTTTTTT. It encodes CSASSIQGATNEKLFF.

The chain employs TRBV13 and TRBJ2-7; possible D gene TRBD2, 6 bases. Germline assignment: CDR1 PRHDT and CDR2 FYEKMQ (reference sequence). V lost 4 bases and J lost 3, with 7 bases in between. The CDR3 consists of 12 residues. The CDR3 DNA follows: TGTGCCAGCAGCTGGGGGGACTACGAGCAGTACTTC. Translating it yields CASSWGDYEQYF.

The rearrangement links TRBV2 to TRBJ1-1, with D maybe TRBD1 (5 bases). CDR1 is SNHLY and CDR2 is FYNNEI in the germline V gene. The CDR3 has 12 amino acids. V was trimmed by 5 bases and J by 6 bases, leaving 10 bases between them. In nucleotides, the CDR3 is TGTGCCAGCAGTTCGGGGGTTGCTGAAGCTTTCTTT. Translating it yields CASSSGVAEAFF.

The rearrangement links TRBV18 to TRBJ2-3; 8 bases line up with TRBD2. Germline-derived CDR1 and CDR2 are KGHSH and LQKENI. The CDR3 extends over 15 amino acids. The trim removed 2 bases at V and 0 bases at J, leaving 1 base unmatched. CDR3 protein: CASSPTSGSTDTQYF. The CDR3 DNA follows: TGTGCCAGCTCACCAACTAGCGGTAGCACAGATACGCAGTATTTT.